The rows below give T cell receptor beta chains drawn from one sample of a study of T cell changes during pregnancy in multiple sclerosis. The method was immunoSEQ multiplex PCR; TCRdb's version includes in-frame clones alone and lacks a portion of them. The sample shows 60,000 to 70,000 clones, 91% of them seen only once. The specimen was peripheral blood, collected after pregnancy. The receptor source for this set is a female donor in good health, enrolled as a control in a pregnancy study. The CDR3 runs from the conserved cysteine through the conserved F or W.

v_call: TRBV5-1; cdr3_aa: CASRLAGGPSDTQYF
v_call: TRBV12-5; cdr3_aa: CASGLLTGSSYNEQFF
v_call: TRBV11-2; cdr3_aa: CASSLGFGLNTEAFF
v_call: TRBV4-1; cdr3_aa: CASSHEGLPQETQYF
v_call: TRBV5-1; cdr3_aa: CASSLAGTGGEGYTF
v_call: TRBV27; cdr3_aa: CASSVERSTDTQYF
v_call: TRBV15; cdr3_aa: CATSTMGQGEQYF
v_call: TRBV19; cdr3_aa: CASRHYRGANTEAFF
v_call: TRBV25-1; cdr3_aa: CASSWQGHGYTF
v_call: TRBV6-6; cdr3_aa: CASRWTANSYEQYF
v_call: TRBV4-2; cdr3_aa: CASSQGAGRGNTEAFF
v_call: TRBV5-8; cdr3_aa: CASSFRDREYNEQFF
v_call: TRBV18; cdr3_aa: CASSPGTGYREGYTF
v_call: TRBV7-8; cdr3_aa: CASSLRWSEASGDLLAKNIQYF
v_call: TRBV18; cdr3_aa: CASSKGQNTEAFF
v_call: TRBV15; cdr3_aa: CATSLSLGNTIYF
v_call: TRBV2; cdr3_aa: CASRPDREYEQYF
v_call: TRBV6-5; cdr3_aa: CASCPGGPLQGQFF
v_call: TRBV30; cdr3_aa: CAWGPGRGYEQYF
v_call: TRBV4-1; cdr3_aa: CASSQDRGSGNTIYF
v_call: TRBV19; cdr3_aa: CASGTGGHEQYF
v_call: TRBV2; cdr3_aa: CASSDRRSSETQYF
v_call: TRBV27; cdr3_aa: CASRVRQGGVSPLHF
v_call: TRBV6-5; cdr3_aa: CASSYARFSGANVLTF
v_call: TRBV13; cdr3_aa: CASSGQGPLFF
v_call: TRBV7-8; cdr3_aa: CASSLRVGGTEAFF
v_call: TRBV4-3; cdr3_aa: CASSQDSSPSGNTIYF
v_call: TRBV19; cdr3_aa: CASSIGGGGAVGEQFF
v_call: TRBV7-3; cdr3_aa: CASSQTRDRYYEQYF
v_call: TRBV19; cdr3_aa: CASIVGGGGFTEAFF
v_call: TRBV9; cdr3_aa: CASSVDVSGLETQYF
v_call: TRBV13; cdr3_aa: CASSLLGRYTEAFF
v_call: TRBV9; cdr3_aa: CASSPQGQISSGELFF
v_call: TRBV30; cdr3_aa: CAWSLARGAEKLFF
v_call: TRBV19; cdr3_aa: CASTTGTFGYGYTF
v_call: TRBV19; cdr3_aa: CASSDTIRDTINEKLFF
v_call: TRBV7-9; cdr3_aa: CASSIGLTGEPQHF
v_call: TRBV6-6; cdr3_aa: CASSYSPGQGYEKLFF
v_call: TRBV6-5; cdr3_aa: CASSWDREMNEQYF
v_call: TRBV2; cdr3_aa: CASRGVPTDEQFF
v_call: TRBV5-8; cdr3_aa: CASSRGTSGGANTGELFF
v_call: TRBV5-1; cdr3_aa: CASSLLAGEYNEQFF
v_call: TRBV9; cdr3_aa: CASSVAGNTEAFF
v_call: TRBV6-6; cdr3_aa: CASSHGQGNTEAFF
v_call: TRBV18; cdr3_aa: CASSPPTQGAGGELFF
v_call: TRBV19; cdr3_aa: CASSGLDGIYQPQHF
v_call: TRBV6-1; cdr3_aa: CASRKGTQNQPQHF